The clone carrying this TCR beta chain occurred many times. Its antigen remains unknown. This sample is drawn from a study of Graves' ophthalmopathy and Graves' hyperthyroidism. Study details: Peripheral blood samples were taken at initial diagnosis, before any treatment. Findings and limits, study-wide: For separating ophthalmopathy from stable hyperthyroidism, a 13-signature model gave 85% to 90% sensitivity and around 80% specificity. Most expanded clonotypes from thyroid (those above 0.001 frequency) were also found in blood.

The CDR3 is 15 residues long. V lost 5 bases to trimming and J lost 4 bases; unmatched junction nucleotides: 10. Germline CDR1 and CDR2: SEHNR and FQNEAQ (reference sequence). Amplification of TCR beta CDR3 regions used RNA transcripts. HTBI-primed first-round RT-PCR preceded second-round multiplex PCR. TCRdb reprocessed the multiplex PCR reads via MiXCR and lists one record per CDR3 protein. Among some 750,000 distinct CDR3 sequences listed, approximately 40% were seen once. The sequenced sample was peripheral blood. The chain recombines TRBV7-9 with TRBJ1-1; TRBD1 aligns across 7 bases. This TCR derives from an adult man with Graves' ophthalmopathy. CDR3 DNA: TGTGCCAGCAGCCCCAAGGGGGCGGAACGCACTGAAGCTTTCTTT. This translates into CASSPKGAERTEAFF.